These T cell receptor beta chains were read from a single sample in a study of blood T cell repertoires in COVID-19. Produced via immunoSEQ multiplex PCR; TCRdb's table is partial and in-frame only. The sample lists 290,000 or so clones, approximately 86% occurring once. The sample comprised peripheral blood. The receptors were sampled from a man in his 70s with acute or convalescent COVID-19. Each CDR3 is given with its conserved first and last residue. A D gene is named only where the DNA matches it firmly. Some rows mark clone size as missing; the rest say once, few, many or name a class of expanded clone.

>TRBJ2-2|.|TRBD2|TRBV11-2
TGTGCCAGCAGCTCTAGCGGGGGATCCGGGGAGCTGTTTTTT
CASSSSGGSGELFF
>TRBJ2-3|few|.|TRBV7-3
TGTGCCAGCAGCTCCGGGGGGCCAGATACGCAGTATTTT
CASSSGGPDTQYF
>TRBJ1-2|.|TRBD1|TRBV3-1/TRBV3-2
TGTGCCAGCAGCGAGAATACAGGGGAAGGTGGCTACACCTTC
CASSENTGEGGYTF
>TRBJ1-6|.|.|TRBV3-1/TRBV3-2
TGTGCCAGCAGCCAACAGGGCAGGGCTTCACCCCTCCACTTT
CASSQQGRASPLHF
>TRBJ2-5|.|.|TRBV18
TGTGCCAGCTCACCGGACAGCTTCCAAGAGACCCAGTACTTC
CASSPDSFQETQYF
>TRBJ2-1|.|TRBD1|TRBV3-1/TRBV3-2
TGTGCCAGCAGCCGTAGACAGGGCTCCTACAATGAGCAGTTCTTC
CASSRRQGSYNEQFF
>TRBJ2-6|.|TRBD1|TRBV5-1
TGCGCCAGCAGCCTGCAGGGGGCGGGCTCTGGGGCCAACGTCCTGACTTTC
CASSLQGAGSGANVLTF
>TRBJ1-2|.|.|TRBV4-3
TGCGCCAGCAGCCAAGATCTGGGGGGGACACCCAACGATGGCTACACCTTC
CASSQDLGGTPNDGYTF
>TRBJ1-6|.|.|TRBV30
TGTGCCTGGAACGACAGGAGCTCCTATAATTCACCCCTCCACTTT
CAWNDRSSYNSPLHF
>TRBJ1-5|.|.|TRBV28
TGTGCCAGCAGTCAACCGACGCCAGACAGTCAGCCCCAGCATTTT
CASSQPTPDSQPQHF
>TRBJ2-5|.|TRBD2|TRBV5-1
TGCGCCAGCAGCTTGATCGGCGCGGGACTAGAAGAGACCCAGTACTTC
CASSLIGAGLEETQYF
>TRBJ1-6|once|.|TRBV3-1/TRBV3-2
TGTGCCAGCAGCGGGGGCAGGGCCCGGGCACCCCTCCACTTT
CASSGGRARAPLHF
>TRBJ2-1|.|TRBD1|TRBV12-3/TRBV12-4
TGTGCCAGCAGTACTCGGACAGGGAGTGAGCAGTTCTTC
CASSTRTGSEQFF
>TRBJ2-7|.|TRBD2|TRBV28
TGTGCCAGCAGTTCTATAGCGGGTTACGAGCAGTACTTC
CASSSIAGYEQYF
>TRBJ2-2|.|TRBD1|TRBV7-3
TGTGCCAGCAGCGAAGCACAGGGGGCTTTGTCCGGGGAGCTGTTTTTT
CASSEAQGALSGELFF
>TRBJ1-3|.|.|TRBV16
TGTGCCAGCAGCCAATCTGGGACTACCTCGGTTCGGAGCTCTGGAAACACCATATATTTT
CASSQSGTTSVRSSGNTIYF
>TRBJ1-2|.|TRBD1|TRBV18
TGTGCCAGCTCACTCGGGACAGGGGGCGATGGCTACACCTTC
CASSLGTGGDGYTF
>TRBJ1-3|.|.|TRBV7-3
TGTGCCAGCAGCTTAGATGCCGCGGCCGGAAACACCATATATTTT
CASSLDAAAGNTIYF
>TRBJ1-3|few|.|TRBV7-8
TGTGCCAGCAGCTTAGCGTTTAGTCCAGGACAGCCTGAAAACACCATATATTTT
CASSLAFSPGQPENTIYF
>TRBJ2-4|.|TRBD1|TRBV4-1
TGCGCCAGCAGCCAAGACCAGACAGGGTGGGGAAACATTCAGTACTTC
CASSQDQTGWGNIQYF
>TRBJ1-2|.|.|TRBV29-1
TGCAGCGTTGAAGTGGTGAGCGGGGGAGGCTACACCTTC
CSVEVVSGGGYTF
>TRBJ2-3|.|TRBD2|TRBV30
TGTGCCTGGAGTGTACACGGGGGGGGAGATACGCAGTATTTT
CAWSVHGGGDTQYF
>TRBJ1-5|.|TRBD1|TRBV5-8
TGTGCCAGCAGCTTAGGGCAGGGGGCGTACAATCAGCCCCAGCATTTT
CASSLGQGAYNQPQHF
>TRBJ2-3|.|TRBD1|TRBV6-6
TGTGCCAGCAGTCGCCGGACCCGGGACAGGGGGAGGGATACGCAGTATTTT
CASSRRTRDRGRDTQYF
>TRBJ2-7|.|TRBD2|TRBV3-1/TRBV3-2
TGTGCCAGCAGCCGGGGGACTAGCGGGAGTTCGTCCTGCGAGCAGTACTTC
CASSRGTSGSSSCEQYF
>TRBJ2-1|.|.|TRBV12-3/TRBV12-4
TGTGCCAGCAGTTTAACGGGGAATGAGCAGTTCTTC
CASSLTGNEQFF
>TRBJ1-1|.|.|TRBV30
TGTGCCTGGAGTGCGCGTAGAAATGAAGCTTTCTTT
CAWSARRNEAFF
>TRBJ1-1|.|.|TRBV4-3
TGCGCCAGCAGCCAAGAGGTGGCCATGAACACTGAAGCTTTCTTT
CASSQEVAMNTEAFF
>TRBJ2-3|.|.|TRBV3-1/TRBV3-2
TGTGCCAGCAGCCTGCTCCGAGACACAGATACGCAGTATTTT
CASSLLRDTDTQYF
>TRBJ1-2|.|TRBD1|TRBV6-6
TGTGCCAGCAGATCCGGGACAGGCTATGGCTACACCTTC
CASRSGTGYGYTF